The T cell receptor (beta chain) described here comes from a study of blood T cell repertoires in COVID-19. Sequencing was performed with immunoSEQ multiplex PCR; in TCRdb, only in-frame clones are kept and a portion is missing. The sample consists of around 100,000 clones, 70% to 90% of them appearing once. This CDR3 has 15 residues. V was clipped by 0 bases and J by 5 bases, with 13 bases between them. From germline, CDR1 is MGHRA and CDR2 YSYEKL. The sample was peripheral blood. The gene calls are TRBV4-1 and TRBJ1-2, with D perhaps TRBD1 (5 bases). This receptor was taken from a man aged 50 to 60 with COVID-19, enrolled during active disease. The CDR3 spells CASSQDQTGPYGYTF. The CDR3 bases are TGCGCCAGCAGCCAAGATCAAACAGGACCTTATGGCTACACCTTC.